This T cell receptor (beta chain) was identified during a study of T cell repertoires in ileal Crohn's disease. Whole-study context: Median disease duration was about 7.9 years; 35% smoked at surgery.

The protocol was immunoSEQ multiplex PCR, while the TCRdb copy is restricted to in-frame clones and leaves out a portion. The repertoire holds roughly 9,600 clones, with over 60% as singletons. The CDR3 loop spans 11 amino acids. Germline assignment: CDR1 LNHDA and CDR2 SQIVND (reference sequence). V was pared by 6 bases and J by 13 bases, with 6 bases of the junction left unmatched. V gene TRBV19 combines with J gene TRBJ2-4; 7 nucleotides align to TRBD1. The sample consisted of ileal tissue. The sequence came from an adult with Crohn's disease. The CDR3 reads CASSTGTAQYF. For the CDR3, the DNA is TGTGCCAGTAGCACGGGGACAGCGCAGTACTTC.